A selection of T cell receptor beta chains follows, all from one sample in a study of spatial heterogeneity in lung cancer. TCRdb reprocessed the 5' RACE reads via MiXCR and lists one record per CDR3 protein. This table has around 110,000 distinct CDR3 sequences, 10% to 15% appearing once. This specimen was PBMCs, taken at follow-up. The receptors derive from a male donor with early-stage non-small cell lung cancer. The CDR3 runs from the conserved cysteine through the conserved F or W. The D gene is left open where the match is weak. Size is stated for part of the rows, as once, few or many counts, or as a class when the clone is expanded.

>TRBJ1-1|15|TRBV21-1|few|-
TGTGCCAGCAGCATATCGTGGGGGGGAAACACTGAAGCTTTCTTT
CASSISWGGNTEAFF
>TRBJ1-1|14|TRBV12-3/TRBV12-4|many|-
TGTGCCAGCAGTTTGAAGGTCGGGAACACTGAAGCTTTCTTT
CASSLKVGNTEAFF
>TRBJ2-5|14|TRBV21-1|many|-
TGTGCCAGCAGCAAAGTCACGGCACAAGAGACCCAGTACTTC
CASSKVTAQETQYF
>TRBJ1-5|13|TRBV10-3|-|-
TGTGCCACCCGGGAGACCGGCTCGGGGGCCCAGCATTTT
CATRETGSGAQHF
>TRBJ2-1|12|TRBV20-1|few|-
TGCAGTGCCCTCTACAATTCCAATGAGCAGTTCTTC
CSALYNSNEQFF
>TRBJ2-2|13|TRBV12-3/TRBV12-4|many|-
TGTGCCAGCAGTTTACTAGAATTCGGGGAGCTGTTTTTT
CASSLLEFGELFF
>TRBJ2-2|14|TRBV12-3/TRBV12-4|many|-
TGTGCCAGCAGTTTAGGGGGGGCAGCCGGGGAGCTGTTTTTT
CASSLGGAAGELFF
>TRBJ1-5|15|TRBV2|-|TRBD1
TGTGCCAGCAGTACCGGGACAGCAAGCAATCAGCCCCAGCATTTT
CASSTGTASNQPQHF
>TRBJ2-1|13|TRBV6-4|few|TRBD1
TGTGCCAGCAGTGGACAGGGTGGCAATGAGCAGTTCTTC
CASSGQGGNEQFF
>TRBJ1-2|12|TRBV5-6|many|-
TGTGCCAGCAGCTTGGCCCGATATGGCTACACCTTC
CASSLARYGYTF
>TRBJ2-3|16|TRBV20-1|many|-
TGCAGTGCTACCCCCGTAGCGAGCGGGAGCACAGATACGCAGTATTTT
CSATPVASGSTDTQYF
>TRBJ2-1|15|TRBV4-1|many|-
TGCGCCAGCAGCGGAGGGGTCTTCGGTACGAATGAGCAGTTCTTC
CASSGGVFGTNEQFF
>TRBJ1-5|15|TRBV20-1|-|TRBD1
TGCAGTGCTAGCTCGGGACAGGGGGCTAATCAGCCCCAGCATTTT
CSASSGQGANQPQHF
>TRBJ2-3|14|TRBV10-1|-|-
TGCGCCAGCAGTGAGTCGAGTCGCACAGATACGCAGTATTTT
CASSESSRTDTQYF
>TRBJ2-1|15|TRBV7-2|few|TRBD2
TGTGCCAGCAGCTTTGGTCCTAGCGGGGGTAATGAGCAGTTCTTC
CASSFGPSGGNEQFF
>TRBJ2-1|11|TRBV6-1|-|-
TGTGCCAGCAAATCCTACAATGAGCAGTTCTTC
CASKSYNEQFF
>TRBJ2-1|15|TRBV10-2|many|-
TGCGCCAGCAAGGTCGAGGGTCAGAATTACAATGAGCAGTTCTTC
CASKVEGQNYNEQFF
>TRBJ2-3|15|TRBV10-3|-|-
TGTGTCATCAGTCCAAGAGGACTCAGCGGAGATACGCAGTATTTT
CVISPRGLSGDTQYF
>TRBJ2-1|15|TRBV11-2|once|-
TGTGCCAGCAGCTTACCCGCAGCTACCTACAATGAGCAGTTCTTC
CASSLPAATYNEQFF
>TRBJ2-3|11|TRBV25-1|few|-
TGTGCCAGCAGTGCAAGGGATACGCAGTATTTT
CASSARDTQYF
>TRBJ2-1|15|TRBV25-1|-|-
TGTGCCAGCAGTCCGACAGCCCAACGGACCATTGAGCAGTTCTTC
CASSPTAQRTIEQFF
>TRBJ1-1|15|TRBV6-5|many|-
TGTGCCAGCAGTTACTCGAGTCAGGGTGGCGCTGAAGCTTTCTTT
CASSYSSQGGAEAFF
>TRBJ2-6|13|TRBV9|-|-
TGTGCCAGCAGCGTAGAGTGGGCCAACGTCCTGACTTTC
CASSVEWANVLTF
>TRBJ2-5|13|TRBV7-2|few|-
TGTGCCAGCAGCTTCGCGCTCCAAGAGACCCAGTACTTC
CASSFALQETQYF
>TRBJ1-1|12|TRBV20-1|-|TRBD1
TGCAGTGGTGGACAGGGGGCAACTGAAGCTTTCTTT
CSGGQGATEAFF
>TRBJ1-6|16|TRBV5-1|few|-
TGCGCCAGCAGCTTAAACAGCGGGGATTTTAATTCACCCCTCCACTTT
CASSLNSGDFNSPLHF
>TRBJ2-1|16|TRBV19|-|TRBD1
TGTGCCAGTAGTTCCCTCCGGGACAGGAGCTACAATGAGCAGTTCTTC
CASSSLRDRSYNEQFF
>TRBJ1-3|17|TRBV18|few|-
TGTGCCAGCTCACCCTACGGCAGTCAGAGCTCTGGAAACACCATATATTTT
CASSPYGSQSSGNTIYF
>TRBJ2-7|16|TRBV28|many|-
TGTGCCAGCAGTTTTTCCCCACGGCTGACCTTATACGAGCAGTACTTC
CASSFSPRLTLYEQYF
>TRBJ1-3|17|TRBV6-4|-|-
TGTGCCAGCTTTACCGGGACGGAATCTTTCTCTGGAAACACCATATATTTT
CASFTGTESFSGNTIYF
>TRBJ1-2|14|TRBV6-5|few|TRBD1
TGTGCCAGCAGTTACCTGGGACAGTCGTACGGCTACACCTTC
CASSYLGQSYGYTF
>TRBJ2-7|16|TRBV12-3/TRBV12-4|-|-
TGTGCCAGCAGCTTGGCTACACCCATGAGCTCCTACGAGCAGTACTTC
CASSLATPMSSYEQYF
>TRBJ1-6|18|TRBV21-1|-|-
TGTGCCAGCAGCAACTACGGGGCGAGGGCCTCCTATAATTCACCCCTCCACTTT
CASSNYGARASYNSPLHF
>TRBJ2-3|11|TRBV9|many|-
TGTGCCAGCAGCGTAGGAGATACGCAGTATTTT
CASSVGDTQYF
>TRBJ2-2|14|TRBV7-9|-|TRBD2
TGTGCCAGCAGCTTAGAGGCGGGGGACGGGGAGCTGTTTTTT
CASSLEAGDGELFF
>TRBJ2-5|15|TRBV4-1|few|-
TGCGCCAGCAGCCAAGTGGGCAGTACCTTGGGGACCCAGTACTTC
CASSQVGSTLGTQYF
>TRBJ2-7|15|TRBV20-1|few|TRBD1
TGCAGTGCTAGACCTCAGGACAGGGACTCCTACGAGCAGTACTTC
CSARPQDRDSYEQYF
>TRBJ1-2|13|TRBV5-8|few|-
TGTGCCAGCAGCTTTGGGGCTCACTATGGCTACACCTTC
CASSFGAHYGYTF
>TRBJ2-2|16|TRBV29-1|many|TRBD2
TGCAGCGTTGGAGGGACTAGCGGATACTCCACCGGGGAGCTGTTTTTT
CSVGGTSGYSTGELFF
>TRBJ2-3|17|TRBV11-2|few|-
TGTGCCAGCAGCTTAGCCCACAGGGTGAGGAATTCAGATACGCAGTATTTT
CASSLAHRVRNSDTQYF
>TRBJ1-4|15|TRBV28|-|TRBD1
TGTGCCAGCAGTTCCCCTCAGGGGGCTGGAGAAAAACTGTTTTTT
CASSSPQGAGEKLFF
>TRBJ2-7|14|TRBV20-1|many|TRBD1
TGCAGTGCCGCGTCCTGGACAGGGGGCTACGAGCAGTACTTC
CSAASWTGGYEQYF
>TRBJ1-1|13|TRBV20-1|many|-
TGCAGTGCTCCGGGACCGAGCCAGGAGGAAGCTTTCTTT
CSAPGPSQEEAFF
>TRBJ1-1|15|TRBV6-1|-|-
TGTGCCAGCAGTGAACATAGGACGGTGAACACTGAAGCTTTCTTT
CASSEHRTVNTEAFF
>TRBJ2-2|15|TRBV7-8|many|-
TGTGCCAGCAGCTTTCTCCCAGATAACACCGGGGAGCTGTTTTTT
CASSFLPDNTGELFF
>TRBJ1-6|15|TRBV5-1|few|-
TGCGCCAGCAGCTTGGACCCGGGAGCAAATTCACCCCTCCACTTT
CASSLDPGANSPLHF
>TRBJ2-1|15|TRBV7-8|many|TRBD2
TGTGCCAGCAGCTTAATAGCGGGGGGCCTCAATGAGCAGTTCTTC
CASSLIAGGLNEQFF
>TRBJ2-1|14|TRBV7-3|few|TRBD2
TGTGCCAGCAGCCTAGCGGGCGACTACAATGAGCAGTTCTTC
CASSLAGDYNEQFF
>TRBJ1-2|13|TRBV6-1|-|-
TGTGCCAGCAAAGCAGGCCCTTCAAATGGCTACACCTTC
CASKAGPSNGYTF
>TRBJ2-7|16|TRBV5-1|-|-
TGCGCCAGCAGCTGGGATTTGGGACCCAGCTCCTACGAGCAGTACTTC
CASSWDLGPSSYEQYF
>TRBJ2-3|13|TRBV12-5|-|TRBD2
TGTGCTAGTGCCCGGGGGGGCACAGATACGCAGTATTTT
CASARGGTDTQYF
>TRBJ1-1|16|TRBV5-1|few|-
TGCGCCAGCAGCTTGGAGGCAGGGGCTCAGAACACTGAAGCTTTCTTT
CASSLEAGAQNTEAFF
>TRBJ1-1|15|TRBV28|many|TRBD1
TGTGCCAGCAGCGCAACCGGGACAGCAAACACTGAAGCTTTCTTT
CASSATGTANTEAFF
>TRBJ2-1|16|TRBV7-9|-|TRBD1
TGTGCCAGCAGCACTTACAGGGGGCGCGGATACAATGAGCAGTTCTTC
CASSTYRGRGYNEQFF
>TRBJ1-5|15|TRBV19|-|TRBD1
TGTGCCAGCCAGGGGGGACAGGGGGCTCATCAGCCCCAGCATTTT
CASQGGQGAHQPQHF
>TRBJ2-3|12|TRBV10-3|many|TRBD1
TGTGCCAGCAGGGGGCTGGCAGATACGCAGTATTTT
CASRGLADTQYF
>TRBJ2-7|15|TRBV3-1|-|-
TGTGCCAGCAGCCAAGTCGGGCAGGGGAGGAACGAGCAGTACTTC
CASSQVGQGRNEQYF
>TRBJ2-1|13|TRBV7-3|-|-
TGTGCCAGCAGCCCTGACCCGAACAATGAGCAGTTCTTC
CASSPDPNNEQFF
>TRBJ2-7|16|TRBV11-2|many|TRBD2
TGTGCCAGCAGCCTCATGAATCCGGGACTAGCCCACGAGCAGTACTTC
CASSLMNPGLAHEQYF
>TRBJ1-5|15|TRBV3-1|few|-
TGTGCCAGCAGCCCAGTAGGGCATAGCAATCAGCCCCAGCATTTT
CASSPVGHSNQPQHF